The present T cell receptor beta chain was sequenced within a study of CD8+ T cells in alopecia areata. V lost 4 bases to trimming and J lost 8 bases, with 15 bases between them. This CDR3 is 13 amino acids long. Looked up from germline, CDR1 is SGHRS and CDR2 is YFSETQ. Following RNA extraction, reverse transcription yielded cDNA that acted as the sequencing template. TCRdb's table, derived via immunoSEQ multiplex PCR, lists solely in-frame clones and lacks some. The sample gives fewer than 200,000 clones, about 66% of which show up once; approximately 10% is in the top ten. The chain couples TRBV5-1 to TRBJ1-2; maybe TRBD1 (5 bases). The specimen was CD8+ T cells sorted from blood, collected at week 0. This receptor was taken from a human donor with alopecia areata. The CDR3 protein is CASSTAGAPGYTF. In nucleotides, the CDR3 is TGCGCCAGCAGCACCGCCGGGGCGCCGGGCTACACCTTC. The full variable domain, with the rest looked up from reference TRBV5-1 and TRBJ1-2, is KAGVTQTPRYLIKTRGQQVTLSCSPISGHRSVSWYQQTPGQGLQFLFEYFSETQRNKGNFPGRFSGRQFSNSRSEMNVSTLELGDSALYLCASSTAGAPGYTFGSGTRLTVV.